This T cell receptor beta chain emerged from a study of blood T cell repertoires in COVID-19. About the research overall: The samples span acute and convalescent COVID-19 from the United States, Italy and Spain. Sample material is recorded as cDNA or gDNA derived from T cells, B-cell-depleted T cells, or PBMCs.

Per the original methods: The authors estimated nucleated cell counts from reference gene primer amplification. The method was immunoSEQ multiplex PCR; TCRdb's version includes in-frame clones alone and lacks a portion of them. V and J calls and clone size follow that table, whereas D and trimming were derived from the DNA. The data contain 250,000 or so clones, nearly 90% of them singletons. Germline CDR1 LGHDT, CDR2 YNNKEL (reference sequence). CDR3 size: 13 residues. The V end was cut by 1 base, the J end by 11 bases, with 9 bases between. The Seattle patients, enrolled during active infection, were followed longitudinally.

The rearrangement uses TRBV3-1 (or the pseudogene TRBV3-2) and TRBJ1-6; D not resolved. Specimen: peripheral blood. The TCR comes from a woman aged 60-70 years with COVID-19, enrolled during active disease. Here the CDR3 DNA reads TGTGCCAGCAGCCAAGTACCCGAGGCACCCCTCCACTTT. This codes for CASSQVPEAPLHF.